These 22 T cell receptor beta chains were sequenced from one sample in a study of shared clonotypes between healthy human individuals (dated by TCRdb to 2018 to 2021). The library was produced with the immunoSEQ multiplex PCR assay. TCRdb carries this immuneACCESS record with in-frame sequences only. Its versions omit some clonotypes, under half of them owing to an unresolved V gene in the studies checked, with the rest unexplained. The sample contains around 2.5 million clones, approximately 93% of them found a single time. The leading ten clones occupy 0.36% of the sample. Sequenced material: naive CD4+ T cells from PBMCs. The cell subset or site label, read with the paper, signifies: CD45RA+ positively selected. The source of these receptors is a man between 18 and 29 years old in good health. Some clones in this sample may be carry-over from other donors' samples.

J is TRBJ2-5 and V is TRBV29-1; 8 bases agree with TRBD1. After removal of 7 bases from V and 1 base from J, the junction contained 2 bases not matched to a gene. Germline lookup yields CDR1 SQVTM and CDR2 ANQGSEA. This CDR3 is 12 amino acids long. CDR3 in amino acids: CSATGGQETQYF. CDR3 in DNA: TGCAGCGCAACAGGGGGCCAAGAGACCCAGTACTTC.

V gene TRBV7-9 combines with J gene TRBJ1-3; D not certain. The CDR3 contains 17 residues. Germline CDR1 and CDR2: SEHNR and FQNEAQ (reference sequence). Trimming took 3 bases from V and 0 from J, leaving 15 bases between them. In nucleotides, the CDR3 is TGTGCCAGCAGCTTTACGGGAGGGCCTTTCTCTGGAAACACCATATATTTT. Translated, it gives CASSFTGGPFSGNTIYF.

This clone has only one observation. The chain carries TRBV7-2 and TRBJ2-7; a weak D match, TRBD1 (5 bases). CDR1 is SGHTA, CDR2 FQGNSA, per germline. This CDR3 region has 14 residues. The V and J ends lost 2 bases and 0 bases respectively, with 8 bases between them. The CDR3 region has the DNA TGTGCCAGCAGCTTATGGGGCAGCTCCTACGAGCAGTACTTC. Amino acids: CASSLWGSSYEQYF. The full variable domain, its missing parts supplied by reference TRBV7-2 and TRBJ2-7, is GAGVSQSPSNKVTEKGKDVELRCDPISGHTALYWYRQSLGQGLEFLIYFQGNSAPDKSGLPSDRFSAERTGGSVSTLTIQRTQQEDSAVYLCASSLWGSSYEQYFGPGTRLTVT.

The genes are TRBV27 and TRBJ1-2; D remains unclear. Germline-derived CDR1 and CDR2 are MNHEY and SMNVEV (reference sequence). The V end lost 4 bases, the J end lost 2 bases, and 14 bases lay between the germline ends. This CDR3 is built from 15 residues. This CDR3 reads CASSSGGKGNYGYTF. The CDR3 nucleotides are TGTGCCAGCAGTTCGGGAGGGAAAGGGAACTATGGCTACACCTTC.

V is TRBV2 and J is TRBJ2-3; the match to TRBD2 covers 11 bases. Germline loops: CDR1 SNHLY, CDR2 FYNNEI. Losses at the gene ends were 7 bases for V and 4 bases for J; bases not matched to a gene: 7. The length of the CDR3 is 15 residues. CDR3 region: CASIKLAGDSDTQYF. Written as DNA, the CDR3 is TGTGCCAGCATTAAACTAGCGGGAGACTCAGATACGCAGTATTTT.

The count of this clone is one. This chain joins TRBV5-4 and TRBJ2-2; TRBD2 aligns across 7 bases. There are 17 residues in the CDR3. CDR1 and CDR2 from the germline V gene are SGHNT and YYREEE (reference sequence). Unmatched junction bases numbered 11, after V lost 4 bases and J lost 2 bases. The CDR3 DNA follows: TGTGCCAGCAGCCTCGAAGGGAGGGCTCCTAACACCGGGGAGCTGTTTTTT. It codes for CASSLEGRAPNTGELFF.

This rearrangement joins TRBV15 to TRBJ1-5; a weak D match, TRBD1 (5 bases). The germline gives CDR1 LNHNV, CDR2 YYDKDF (reference sequence). The CDR3 runs 17 residues. Trimming stripped 1 base from V and 0 bases from J, with 13 bases between. This CDR3 reads CATSRGLGQYSNQPQHF. CDR3 sequence (DNA): TGTGCCACCAGCAGAGGGTTAGGACAATATAGCAATCAGCCCCAGCATTTT.

This chain connects TRBV7-9 to TRBJ2-1, with D perhaps being TRBD1 or TRBD2 (5 bases each). Germline values: CDR1 SEHNR, CDR2 FQNEAQ (reference sequence). This CDR3 comprises 14 residues. V lost 5 bases to trimming and J lost 9 bases, with 17 bases between them. This chain's CDR3 is CASSPTGANSEQFF. DNA of the CDR3: TGTGCCAGCAGCCCGACCGGGGCTAACAGTGAGCAGTTCTTC.

V and J are TRBV5-6 and TRBJ2-7; D possibly corresponds to TRBD1 (6 bases). The ends were cut back, 5 bases at V and 2 bases at J, with 11 bases in the middle. The V gene's germline CDR1 is SGHDT and CDR2 YYEEEE. The CDR3 spans 13 residues. The CDR3 region is CASRLGTTYEQYF. CDR3 bases: TGTGCCAGCAGATTAGGGACAACCTACGAGCAGTACTTC.

The V and J genes are TRBV6-4 and TRBJ1-2; 7 bases line up with TRBD1. Germline assignment: CDR1 MRHNA and CDR2 SNTAGT. The CDR3 loop spans 14 amino acids. V was clipped by 4 bases and J by 7 bases; unmatched bases: 9. The CDR3 region is CASSAEGGPFGYTF. In DNA form, the CDR3 reads TGTGCCAGCAGTGCGGAAGGGGGCCCCTTTGGCTACACCTTC.

This clone was counted a single time. The chain has TRBV2 and TRBJ1-4; D possibly corresponds to TRBD1 (6 bases). Germline lookup yields CDR1 SNHLY and CDR2 FYNNEI. The CDR3 totals 15 residues. V lost 0 bases, J lost 6 bases, and 11 bases lay in between. The CDR3 nucleotides read TGTGCCAGCAGTGAAGCGGGGGGCGGTTATGAAAAACTGTTTTTT. Amino acids: CASSEAGGGYEKLFF.

The chain carries TRBV7-2 and TRBJ2-7; D could derive from TRBD1 or TRBD2 (5 bases each). Germline-derived CDR1 and CDR2 are SGHTA and FQGNSA. Between the trimmed V and J ends, which lost 7 bases and 2 bases, there was a span of 18 bases. CDR3 length: 15 residues. CDR3 in amino acids: CASTLGVAFTYEQYF. In nucleotides, the CDR3 is TGTGCCAGCACCCTAGGGGTAGCGTTTACCTACGAGCAGTACTTC.

The J gene is TRBJ2-2, the V gene TRBV4-2; no reliable D call. Germline-derived CDR1 and CDR2 are LGHNA and YNFKEQ. The V end lost 0 bases, the J end lost 6 bases, and 11 bases lay between the germline ends. CDR3 length: 15 amino acids. The CDR3 nucleotides are TGTGCCAGCAGCCAAGAGGGCAGGTCCGCCGGGGAGCTGTTTTTT. This encodes CASSQEGRSAGELFF.

J is TRBJ2-7 and V is TRBV28; 8 nucleotides agree with TRBD2. V trimming: 2 bases; J trimming: 5 bases; junction bases outside the gene matches: 5. Germline assignment: CDR1 MDHEN and CDR2 SYDVKM. The CDR3 length is 14 residues. Here the CDR3 DNA reads TGTGCCAGCAGTTTAGTAGCGGGAAGCCACGAGCAGTACTTC. Amino acid sequence: CASSLVAGSHEQYF.

The chain joins TRBV7-9 to TRBJ1-1; 10 nucleotides align to TRBD1. With V trimmed by 5 bases and J by 1 base, 4 bases remained unmatched. Per the germline V gene, CDR1 is SEHNR and CDR2 is FQNEAQ (reference sequence). This CDR3 spans 15 amino acids. DNA for the CDR3: TGTGCCAGCAGCAACGGGGACAGGGGGAACACTGAAGCTTTCTTT. Its translation is CASSNGDRGNTEAFF.

This chain connects TRBV7-3 to TRBJ2-7; 8 nucleotides agree with TRBD1. The germline V gene encodes CDR1 SGHTA and CDR2 FQGTGA. The CDR3 totals 14 residues. Trimming at V came to 4 bases and at J to 2 bases, leaving 4 bases not matched to a gene. In DNA form, the CDR3 reads TGTGCCAGCAGCTACGGACAGGGACCCTACGAGCAGTACTTC. Protein: CASSYGQGPYEQYF. The complete variable domain, with remaining parts taken from reference TRBV7-3 and TRBJ2-7, reads GAGVSQTPSNKVTEKGKYVELRCDPISGHTALYWYRQSLGQGPEFLIYFQGTGAADDSGLPNDRFFAVRPEGSVSTLKIQRTERGDSAVYLCASSYGQGPYEQYFGPGTRLTVT.

CDR3 coding DNA: TGTGCCAGCAGCTTAGCGGGCGGGTACTACGAGCAGTACTTC. This encodes CASSLAGGYYEQYF. The rearrangement links TRBV7-3 to TRBJ2-7; tentative D call: TRBD2 (5 bases). The germline V gene has CDR1 SGHTA and CDR2 FQGTGA. The CDR3 is 14 amino acids. The germline V and J ends were trimmed by 2 bases and 3 bases, with 11 bases remaining between them.

V is TRBV10-3 and J is TRBJ2-1; TRBD2 matches at 9 bases. Germline lookup yields CDR1 ENHRY and CDR2 SYGVKD. Trimming took 0 bases from V and 0 from J; bases not matched to a gene: 6. This CDR3 is 18 amino acids long. The CDR3: CAISESGGRAPSYNEQFF. The CDR3 bases are TGTGCCATCAGTGAGTCGGGCGGGAGGGCACCCTCCTACAATGAGCAGTTCTTC.

The J gene is TRBJ2-3, the V gene TRBV5-8; D tentatively reads TRBD1 or TRBD2 (5 bases each). V was cut by 6 bases and J by 2 bases, with 13 bases left in between. Germline CDR1 reads SGHTS; CDR2 reads YDEGEE. The CDR3 spans 14 residues. For the CDR3, the DNA is TGTGCCAGCAACCTGGGGGTGAACACAGATACGCAGTATTTT. Its translation: CASNLGVNTDTQYF.

The chain couples TRBV5-4 to TRBJ2-3; 12 nucleotides align to TRBD2. CDR1 and CDR2 (germline): SGHNT, YYREEE (reference sequence). There are 18 residues in the CDR3. J lost 6 bases, V lost 4 bases, and 15 bases had no gene match. CDR3 nucleotides: TGTGCCAGCAGCCCAAGATCTAGCGGGAGGGCCGTCGGGGATACGCAGTATTTT. Translated, it gives CASSPRSSGRAVGDTQYF.

V and J are TRBV2 and TRBJ1-5; TRBD1 is a possible D gene (5 bases). V was cut by 6 bases and J by 5 bases, with 11 bases left in between. Germline-derived CDR1 and CDR2 are SNHLY and FYNNEI. The CDR3 contains 13 residues. The CDR3 sequence: CASRPGGDQPQHF. The DNA for the CDR3 is TGTGCCAGCAGGCCTGGGGGGGATCAGCCCCAGCATTTT.

Regarding this clone: The sample contains more than one DNA sequence encoding this CDR3. This chain links TRBV7-9 with TRBJ1-5; D gene unclear. Germline values: CDR1 SEHNR, CDR2 FQNEAQ (reference sequence). This CDR3 is built from 12 residues. Between the trimmed V and J ends, which lost 4 bases and 7 bases, there was a span of 8 bases. CDR3 region: CASSSSIQPQHF. CDR3 in DNA: TGTGCCAGCAGCTCATCAATCCAGCCCCAGCATTTT. Looking up the rest from reference TRBV7-9 and TRBJ1-5 gives the full variable domain: DTGVSQNPRHKITKRGQNVTFRCDPISEHNRLYWYRQTLGQGPEFLTYFQNEAQLEKSRLLSDRFSAERPKGSFSTLEIQRTEQGDSAMYLCASSSSIQPQHFGDGTRLSIL.